Listed below are T cell receptor beta chains from one sample, sequenced in a study of STAT5B mutations in CD4+ large granular lymphocyte leukemia. The assay was immunoSEQ multiplex PCR, and TCRdb's table has in-frame clones only and misses some. The sample includes about 40,000 clones, approximately 80% of them seen just once. Sequenced: CD4+ T cells from blood buffy coats. The receptors come from a human donor in good health. Both conserved end residues are part of each CDR3. Each record gives: D gene, J gene, V gene, CDR3 length, clone size, CDR3 protein, CDR3 DNA. A D gene is named only where the DNA matches it firmly. Size tells how often a clone was seen (once, few, many) or the class of an expanded clone, and some rows leave it out.

>.|TRBJ1-1|TRBV6-6|13|.
CASTLLTGTEAFF
TGTGCCAGCACCCTACTGACAGGAACTGAAGCTTTCTTT
>.|TRBJ1-2|TRBV7-9|16|.
CASSFFSSGANYGYTF
TGTGCCAGCAGCTTTTTCAGTAGTGGAGCTAACTATGGCTACACCTTC
>.|TRBJ1-2|TRBV2|11|.
CAGGQGSGYTF
TGTGCGGGCGGGCAGGGAAGCGGCTACACCTTC
>.|TRBJ2-3|TRBV28|12|.
CASSGRTNQQYF
TGTGCCAGCAGTGGTCGGACTAATCAGCAGTATTTT
>TRBD2|TRBJ2-5|TRBV5-4|17|.
CASSLEASGGGGETQYF
TGTGCCAGCAGCTTGGAGGCTAGCGGGGGTGGGGGAGAGACCCAGTACTTC
>TRBD1|TRBJ1-2|TRBV6-1|16|.
CASSEAGQGMSYGYTF
TGTGCCAGCAGTGAAGCGGGACAGGGCATGAGCTATGGCTACACCTTC
>TRBD1|TRBJ1-1|TRBV7-3|14|.
CASSPMSGGTEAFF
TGTGCCAGCAGCCCAATGTCAGGGGGGACTGAAGCTTTCTTT
>TRBD1|TRBJ2-7|TRBV6-1|15|.
CASSGQDRVRTEQYF
TGTGCCAGCAGTGGACAGGACAGGGTCAGGACCGAGCAGTACTTC
>.|TRBJ1-2|TRBV20-1|11|few
CSARGGYGYTF
TGCAGTGCACGAGGGGGATATGGCTACACCTTC
>.|TRBJ2-7|TRBV6-4|16|.
CASNLPRQGRSYEQYF
TGTGCCAGCAACCTACCGAGGCAGGGGAGGTCCTACGAGCAGTACTTC
>TRBD1|TRBJ2-6|TRBV5-1|17|.
CASSTGTGTSGANVLTF
TGCGCCAGCAGCACCGGGACAGGGACCTCTGGGGCCAACGTCCTGACTTTC
>TRBD2|TRBJ2-3|TRBV28|19|.
CASSLGVGLAGGRTDTQYF
TGTGCCAGCAGTTTAGGGGTCGGACTAGCGGGGGGCCGCACAGATACGCAGTATTTT
>TRBD1|TRBJ2-2|TRBV9|14|.
CASSPRGTGGELFF
TGTGCCAGCAGCCCCAGGGGGACGGGCGGGGAGCTGTTTTTT
>TRBD2|TRBJ2-2|TRBV7-9|14|.
CASSQKRESGELFF
TGTGCCAGCAGCCAAAAGCGGGAGAGTGGGGAGCTGTTTTTT
>.|TRBJ2-1|TRBV4-1|18|.
CASSPRDGRMLSYNEQFF
TGCGCCAGCAGCCCAAGGGACGGACGAATGCTTTCCTACAATGAGCAGTTCTTC
>.|TRBJ1-1|TRBV7-2|13|few
CASSLRRNTEAFF
TGTGCCAGCAGCTTAAGGAGGAACACTGAAGCTTTCTTT
>.|TRBJ1-2|TRBV5-1|15|.
CASSLLQSTKTGYTF
TGCGCCAGCAGCTTGCTCCAGTCAACAAAAACTGGCTACACCTTC
>.|TRBJ2-6|TRBV2|15|.
CASSGQGRGANVLTF
TGTGCCAGCAGCGGTCAGGGCAGGGGGGCCAACGTCCTGACTTTC
>TRBD1|TRBJ2-4|TRBV25-1|18|once
CASSTTSGTGGSINIQYF
TGTGCCAGCAGTACAACCTCCGGGACAGGGGGCTCTATAAACATTCAGTACTTC
>.|TRBJ2-5|TRBV11-2|15|.
CASSLDPGGWETQYF
TGTGCCAGCAGCTTAGATCCCGGTGGTTGGGAGACCCAGTACTTC
>TRBD1|TRBJ1-2|TRBV11-2|14|.
CASSSIAGGYGYTF
TGTGCCAGCAGCTCCATCGCAGGGGGATATGGCTACACCTTC
>.|TRBJ1-4|TRBV18|16|.
CASSPRQIGTNEKLFF
TGTGCCAGCTCACCCCGGCAGATCGGGACTAATGAAAAACTGTTTTTT
>.|TRBJ1-2|TRBV5-1|13|.
CASSLAGGSGYTF
TGCGCCAGCAGCTTGGCGGGGGGCAGTGGCTACACCTTC
>.|TRBJ1-3|TRBV7-3|17|.
CASSLTGHQSSGNTIYF
TGTGCCAGCAGCTTAACGGGACACCAGAGCTCTGGAAACACCATATATTTT
>.|TRBJ2-3|TRBV11-2|12|.
CASSFGPGTQYF
TGTGCCAGCAGCTTCGGACCAGGTACGCAGTATTTT
>.|TRBJ2-7|TRBV5-6|12|.
CASSPDTREQYF
TGTGCCAGCAGCCCGGACACCCGAGAGCAGTACTTC
>.|TRBJ2-5|TRBV30|13|.
CAWSVGVGETQYF
TGTGCCTGGAGTGTTGGGGTCGGAGAGACCCAGTACTTC
>TRBD2|TRBJ2-5|TRBV11-2|14|.
CASSPSGGAETQYF
TGTGCCAGCAGCCCAAGCGGGGGGGCAGAGACCCAGTACTTC
>.|TRBJ1-2|TRBV18|15|.
CASSSQGGSFYGYTF
TGTGCCAGCTCTTCACAGGGAGGCAGCTTCTATGGCTACACCTTC